This T cell receptor (beta chain) was profiled in a study of cytomegalovirus exposure and HLA in healthy donors. In the study overall: The same platform used for the approximately 670 first-cohort repertoires was also used for the roughly 120 validation repertoires, as a later analysis reported.

Study-level points and caveats: Within the 130 or so validation repertoires, first-cohort TCR clusters tended to co-occur, according to a later analysis.

Donors were drawn from the roughly 130-subject validation cohort, separate from the roughly 610-subject first cohort. TCRdb's table, derived via immunoSEQ multiplex PCR, lists solely in-frame clones and lacks some. The table records more than 250,000 clones, 70% to 90% of them present only once. Comment on this clone: What it binds is not known.

Source material: PBMCs. The sequence came from a woman under 30 in good health and CMV-seronegative.

CDR3 sequence (DNA): TGCGCCAGCAGCCACGAGGACAGGGGGGCACTATCATCTCAGCCCCAGCATTTT. This translates into CASSHEDRGALSSQPQHF. The chain combines TRBV4-1 with TRBJ1-5; 10 bases are a match to TRBD1. Germline trimming cut 3 bases from V and 6 bases from J; bases unmatched to any gene: 14. The germline V gene has CDR1 MGHRA and CDR2 YSYEKL. There are 18 residues in the CDR3.